This TCR beta chain originates from a study of beta chain features in type 1 diabetes. Across the whole study: Examined across all samples were some 99 million sorted cells.

The authors reverse transcribed all of the isolated RNA, so sequencing captured expressed TCRB transcripts. Sequencing was performed with immunoSEQ multiplex PCR; in TCRdb, only in-frame clones are kept and a portion is missing. The sample carries around 500,000 clones, 9.5% to 12% recorded once. Findings and limits, study-wide: Fewer insertions but more deletions were seen at VDJ junctions in type 1 diabetes patients. Reads derived from cDNA could over-represent cells showing high TCR expression.

Looked up from germline, CDR1 is SGHRS and CDR2 is YFSETQ. This CDR3 is built from 13 residues. The V end was cut by 4 bases, the J end by 1 base, with 8 bases between. A note on this clone: The antigen remains unidentified.

Sample: naive CD4+ T cells from blood. The chain employs TRBV5-1 and TRBJ2-5, with D unresolved. This clonotype was sampled from a young woman in good health. In DNA, the CDR3 is TGCGCCAGCAGCGTTACAGCCCAAGAGACCCAGTACTTC. This sequence encodes CASSVTAQETQYF.